This T cell receptor beta chain was recorded in a study of cytomegalovirus exposure and HLA in healthy donors. The PCR used 60 Vbeta and 13 Jbeta primers. The assay was immunoSEQ multiplex PCR, and TCRdb's table has in-frame clones only and misses some. The data hold about 180,000 clones, with about 77% observed a single time. Per the germline V gene, CDR1 is SGHTA and CDR2 is FQGNSA. The CDR3 loop spans 15 amino acids. V lost 5 bases, J lost 2 bases, and 9 bases stayed unmatched. This TCR derives from a woman aged 30 to 39 in good health and CMV-seropositive. Sequencing was carried out using PBMCs. The rearrangement uses TRBV7-2 and TRBJ2-7; TRBD1 aligns across 7 bases. CDR3 sequence (DNA): TGTGCCAGCAGCATTCAGGGGGACACCGCCTACGAGCAGTACTTC. This codes for CASSIQGDTAYEQYF.